The present T cell receptor (beta chain) was sequenced within a study of graft-versus-host responses after intestinal transplantation. Turning to the study itself: Recipients had transplants, and these were multivisceral, liver-intestinal, or isolated intestinal. Tacrolimus plus steroids were given to all recipients for roughly three years, preceded by anti-thymocyte globulin induction.

Profiled with immunoSEQ multiplex PCR; TCRdb holds only in-frame clones, not every one. The sample contains 86,000 or so clones, 90% to 95% of which appear only once. V was cut by 1 base and J by 5 bases, with 12 bases left in between. Germline V gives CDR1 GTSNPN, CDR2 SVGIG (reference sequence). The CDR3 runs 15 residues. About this clone: The antigen is not known.

The material sequenced was unstimulated CD8+ T cells sorted from spleen or lymph node cells, taken before intestinal transplant. The clonotype was recovered from a human donor who received an intestinal transplant. The chain employs TRBV30 and TRBJ1-6; no clear D. CDR3 sequence: CAWSAGPDNNSPLHF. In DNA, the CDR3 is TGTGCCTGGAGTGCTGGCCCAGACAATAATTCACCCCTCCACTTT.